The clone carrying this T cell receptor beta chain was detected only a few times. What it binds is not known. V trimming: 2 bases; J trimming: 4 bases; junction bases outside the gene matches: 5. In germline, CDR1 is KGHSH, CDR2 LQKENI. This CDR3 comprises 15 residues. This specimen comes from a study of cytomegalovirus exposure and HLA in healthy donors. The study, taken as a whole, reports: Upon later analysis, HLA-associated TCR beta chains proved more clonally expanded than other, equally common chains. It was taken for granted in presence/absence analyses that sequencing depth across donors was roughly uniform. Investigators reported 164 TCR beta chains as tied to cytomegalovirus.

PCR involved 60 Vbeta and 13 Jbeta primers. Sequenced by immunoSEQ multiplex PCR; TCRdb stores in-frame clones only, minus some. Among about 190,000 clones listed, 80% to 90% were seen once. The rearrangement links TRBV18 to TRBJ2-7; 10 bases fit TRBD2. Sequencing was carried out using PBMCs. The source is a man aged 40-49 years in good health and CMV-seropositive. In DNA form, the CDR3 reads TGTGCCAGCTCACCAGGACTAGCGGCCCTTTACGAGCAGTACTTC. This sequence encodes CASSPGLAALYEQYF.